This T cell receptor beta chain was recorded in a study of OX40 agonist ivuxolimab in advanced cancers. TCRdb's table, derived via immunoSEQ multiplex PCR, lists solely in-frame clones and lacks some. Of 20,000 to 25,000 clones listed, 75% to 90% are singletons. The CDR3 extends over 13 amino acids. Germline V gene sequence: CDR1 LGHNA, CDR2 YNFKEQ. V lost 1 base, J lost 7 bases, and 11 bases lay in between. The origin of this receptor is an adult with an advanced solid tumor such as melanoma, head and neck, liver or kidney cancer. Specimen: CD4+ or CD8+ T cells sorted from blood, collected in a trial of the OX40 agonist ivuxolimab. The chain couples TRBV4-2 to TRBJ2-7, with D uncertain. The CDR3: CASSQVGSWEQYF. The DNA for the CDR3 is TGTGCCAGCAGCCAAGTCGGCAGCTGGGAGCAGTACTTC.